Each of the 27 T cell receptor beta chains below was sequenced from the same sample in a study of vaccination and CD4 T cells after COVID-19. The antigens these receptors bind are not known. Treatment reported: approximately 10-day PBMC culture with coronavirus spike peptide pools or control peptides (ViraFEST assay). An Oncomine TCR Beta short-read assay was used to sequence the DNA from cultured CD4+ T cells. Each CDR3 protein is one row after TCRdb ran MiXCR on the PCR reads. This sample yields under 15,000 distinct CDR3 sequences, of which roughly 60% are seen a single time; under 15% belongs to the top ten. The sequencing input was CD4+ T cells from blood, cultured in vitro. The origin of the receptors is a human donor who had recovered from COVID-19.

This clonotype came up once. The rearrangement uses TRBV10-3 and TRBJ2-6; weak D call: TRBD2 (6 bases). The V end was cut by 0 bases, the J end by 10 bases, with 7 bases between. The germline CDR1 and CDR2 sequences are ENHRY and SYGVKD. This CDR3 contains 13 residues. The CDR3 coding sequence is TGTGCCATCAGTGAGTCCGGGGGAAACGTCCTGACTTTC. Protein sequence: CAISESGGNVLTF.

The rearrangement uses TRBV6-5 and TRBJ1-4; a weak D match, TRBD1 (6 bases). The CDR3 spans 15 residues. Germline lookup yields CDR1 MNHEY and CDR2 SVGAGI. The germline V and J ends were trimmed by 0 bases and 6 bases, with 11 bases remaining between them. CDR3 DNA sequence: TGTGCCAGCAGTTACTCGTACAGGGAGTATGAAAAACTGTTTTTT. This sequence encodes CASSYSYREYEKLFF.

The chain joins TRBV7-2 to TRBJ2-7, with a tentative D call TRBD2 (6 bases). V was shortened by 5 bases and J by 6 bases, with 17 bases between the two germline ends. Looked up from germline, CDR1 is SGHTA and CDR2 is FQGNSA. There are 14 residues in the CDR3. The CDR3 region has the DNA TGTGCCAGCAGCCCGCGGGACTTCCCTCCCGAGCAGTACTTC. Translated, it gives CASSPRDFPPEQYF.

This clonotype was seen only once. This chain joins TRBV6-1 and TRBJ2-7; perhaps D is TRBD1 or TRBD2 (6 bases each). The CDR3 covers 16 residues. Germline CDR1 is MNHNS and CDR2 is SASEGT. The germline V and J ends were trimmed by 1 base and 1 base, with 14 bases remaining between them. The CDR3 coding sequence is TGTGCCAGCAGTGAAGACGAGGGGGGCGCGTCCTACGAGCAGTACTTC. Translating gives CASSEDEGGASYEQYF.

This chain links TRBV7-9 with TRBJ2-2, with 10 bases identical to TRBD2. After removal of 5 bases from V and 0 bases from J, the junction contained 15 bases not matched to a gene. Per germline, CDR1 SEHNR and CDR2 FQNEAQ (reference sequence). The CDR3 is 20 residues long. The CDR3 coding sequence is TGTGCCAGCAGCGCCCGTTTAGCGGGAGGACCCCATTCGAACACCGGGGAGCTGTTTTTT. It encodes CASSARLAGGPHSNTGELFF.

The chain has TRBV7-9 and TRBJ2-5; D unresolved. CDR1 is SEHNR and CDR2 is FQNEAQ in the germline V gene (reference sequence). This CDR3 region has 12 residues. Between the trimmed V and J ends, which lost 1 base and 5 bases, there was a span of 5 bases. The CDR3, as DNA: TGTGCCAGCAGCTTAGACGTGGAGACCCAGTACTTC. Its protein is CASSLDVETQYF.

This chain joins TRBV7-9 and TRBJ2-3; D is uncertain. Germline-derived CDR1 and CDR2 are SEHNR and FQNEAQ (reference sequence). Deletions cut 0 bases from V and 2 bases from J, with 6 bases between. This CDR3 is 14 amino acids long. The CDR3 spells CASSLAVPTDTQYF. The CDR3, as DNA: TGTGCCAGCAGCTTAGCAGTTCCCACAGATACGCAGTATTTT.

This clonotype was seen once. The CDR3 nucleotides are TGTGCCGGGGAGGCAGGGGCTTACGAGCAGTACTTC. Its translation: CAGEAGAYEQYF. This sequence joins TRBV7-9 and TRBJ2-7, with D perhaps being TRBD1 or TRBD2 (6 bases each). Trimming stripped 11 bases from V and 4 bases from J, with 15 bases between. The CDR3 is 12 residues long. Germline lookup yields CDR1 SEHNR and CDR2 FQNEAQ (reference sequence).

The chain links TRBV20-1 to TRBJ2-7; TRBD1 matches 7 bases. Germline V gene sequence: CDR1 DFQATT, CDR2 SNEGSKA (reference sequence). The CDR3 has 13 residues. V gave up 6 bases and J gave up 0 bases; unmatched junction bases: 5. The CDR3 sequence: CSAYRGSSYEQYF. The CDR3 DNA reads TGCAGTGCCTACAGGGGAAGCTCCTACGAGCAGTACTTC.

Concerning this clonotype itself: Being one base from a much bigger clone, this may be a read error. The CDR3 nucleotides are TGTACCTGGAGTGTAGGGGGCAATCAGCCCCAGCATTTT. Translation: CTWSVGGNQPQHF. The J gene is TRBJ1-5, the V gene TRBV30; D might be TRBD1 (5 bases). CDR3 size: 13 residues. Germline V gives CDR1 GTSNPN, CDR2 SVGIG (reference sequence).

The rearrangement links TRBV6-1 to TRBJ2-3; D call uncertain. Trimming left V 6 bases short and J 2 bases short, with 6 bases between. CDR1 and CDR2 from the germline V gene are MNHNS and SASEGT. The CDR3 totals 12 residues. The CDR3 DNA reads as TGTGCCAGCAGGCGCGACACAGATACGCAGTATTTT. It translates to CASRRDTDTQYF.

A few counts support this clonotype. The J gene is TRBJ1-5, the V gene TRBV28; D is uncertain. CDR1 and CDR2 (germline): MDHEN, SYDVKM. The CDR3 totals 12 residues. V lost 3 bases to trimming and J lost 4 bases, with 4 bases between them. The CDR3, as DNA: TGTGCCAGCAGTTTTGGGAATCAGCCCCAGCATTTT. Translation: CASSFGNQPQHF.

This chain joins TRBV15 and TRBJ2-1; possibly TRBD1 or TRBD2 for D (5 bases each). Between the trimmed V and J ends, which lost 2 bases and 2 bases, there was a span of 16 bases. The CDR3 is made up of 17 amino acids. The germline V gene encodes CDR1 LNHNV and CDR2 YYDKDF (reference sequence). CDR3 amino acids: CATSRSRDLRAYNEQFF. The CDR3 DNA reads TGTGCCACCAGCAGATCCAGGGACCTACGGGCCTACAATGAGCAGTTCTTC.

This clonotype was observed a handful of times. The chain uses TRBV18 and TRBJ1-5; D gene unclear. V was cut by 4 bases and J by 1 base, with 8 bases left in between. Germline CDR1 is KGHSH and CDR2 is LQKENI. This CDR3 contains 14 residues. CDR3 loop: CASSQGRSNQPQHF. The CDR3 region has the DNA TGTGCCAGCTCACAGGGAAGGAGCAATCAGCCCCAGCATTTT.

The J gene is TRBJ2-6, the V gene TRBV19, with D possibly matching TRBD1 (6 bases). Deletions cut 4 bases from V and 0 bases from J, with 16 bases between. From germline, CDR1 is LNHDA and CDR2 SQIVND (reference sequence). The CDR3 loop spans 18 amino acids. Written as DNA, the CDR3 is TGTGCCAGTAGTACCGGGTGGACAGATAGCTCTGGGGCCAACGTCCTGACTTTC. Residues: CASSTGWTDSSGANVLTF. The entire variable domain, with the rest obtained from reference TRBV19 and TRBJ2-6, is as follows: DGGITQSPKYLFRKEGQNVTLSCEQNLNHDAMYWYRQDPGQGLRLIYYSQIVNDFQKGDIAEGYSVSREKKESFPLTVTSAQKNPTAFYLCASSTGWTDSSGANVLTFGAGSRLTVL.

This chain connects TRBV15 to TRBJ2-7; D is perhaps TRBD1 (5 bases). This CDR3 comprises 15 residues. Trimming cost V 0 bases and J 7 bases, with 16 bases left between them. From germline, CDR1 is LNHNV and CDR2 YYDKDF (reference sequence). The CDR3 loop reads CATSRDPGFRGEQYF. The CDR3 DNA sequence: TGTGCCACCAGCAGAGATCCAGGGTTTCGTGGAGAGCAGTACTTC.

The V and J genes are TRBV5-1 and TRBJ1-2; 7 bases are shared with TRBD1. The CDR3 runs 14 residues. Germline V CDR1 and CDR2: SGHRS, YFSETQ. Trimming removed 4 bases from V and 1 base from J; junction bases left unmatched: 4. For the CDR3, the DNA is TGCGCCAGCAGCCCTCGGGACAGTAACTATGGCTACACCTTC. Translating it yields CASSPRDSNYGYTF.

This chain connects TRBV6-1 to TRBJ2-5; 14 bases are a match to TRBD2. The J segment lost 5 bases and the V segment lost 9 bases, leaving 5 bases of the junction unmatched. Germline V gene data show CDR1 as MNHNS and CDR2 as SASEGT. The CDR3 runs 14 residues. In nucleotides, the CDR3 is TGTGCCAGTGGGACTAGCGGGAGTCGGGAGACCCAGTACTTC. This gives the protein CASGTSGSRETQYF.

This sequence joins TRBV7-9 and TRBJ2-1; tentatively, D is TRBD2 (5 bases). Germline lookup yields CDR1 SEHNR and CDR2 FQNEAQ (reference sequence). The CDR3 covers 17 residues. Between the trimmed V and J ends, which lost 5 bases and 3 bases, there was a span of 20 bases. CDR3 residues: CASSPPEGRLGYNEQFF. CDR3 bases: TGTGCCAGCAGCCCACCTGAGGGTCGGTTAGGCTACAATGAGCAGTTCTTC.

The V gene is TRBV19, the J gene TRBJ1-6; D might be TRBD1 (5 bases). V dropped 7 bases and J dropped 0 bases, with 19 bases sitting between them. Germline V gives CDR1 LNHDA, CDR2 SQIVND (reference sequence). The CDR3 is 18 residues long. The CDR3 loop reads CASKVRFDSRSYNSPLHF. The CDR3 DNA sequence: TGTGCCAGTAAAGTTCGGTTCGACAGCCGCTCCTATAATTCACCCCTCCACTTT.

The CDR3 coding sequence is TGTGCCAGCACCCCTCGGACTAGCGGCTACAATGAGCAGTTCTTC. Protein: CASTPRTSGYNEQFF. The genes are TRBV6-1 and TRBJ2-1; 10 bases are a match to TRBD2. This CDR3 is built from 15 residues. Trimming removed 7 bases from V and 3 bases from J; junction bases left unmatched: 6. Per the germline V gene, CDR1 is MNHNS and CDR2 is SASEGT.

The sample holds one count of this clonotype. The rearrangement links TRBV10-3 to TRBJ2-1, with D perhaps TRBD1 (6 bases). Germline V gene sequence: CDR1 ENHRY, CDR2 SYGVKD. The V end was cut by 8 bases, the J end by 3 bases, with 14 bases between. The CDR3 sequence is 14 residues long. In nucleotides, the CDR3 is TGTGCCATCCGGCAGGACAGTATCTACAATGAGCAGTTCTTC. Translating gives CAIRQDSIYNEQFF.

This clonotype turned up a few times. The chain carries TRBV20-1 and TRBJ2-3; 7 positions match TRBD2. The ends lost 0 bases at V and 3 bases at J; junction bases unmatched: 6. The V gene's germline CDR1 is DFQATT and CDR2 SNEGSKA (reference sequence). The CDR3 loop spans 15 amino acids. CDR3 residues: CSARDGRESTDTQYF. The DNA of the CDR3 is TGCAGTGCTAGAGATGGGCGGGAGTCGACAGATACGCAGTATTTT.

The V gene is TRBV3-1, the J gene TRBJ2-5; D is possibly TRBD2 (5 bases). V was cut by 4 bases and J by 1 base, with 7 bases left in between. This CDR3 has 13 amino acids. In germline, CDR1 is LGHDT, CDR2 YNNKEL (reference sequence). The CDR3 is CASSPGFQETQYF. CDR3 in DNA: TGTGCCAGCAGCCCGGGATTCCAAGAGACCCAGTACTTC.

J is TRBJ2-5 and V is TRBV7-9; a possible D gene is TRBD2 (5 bases). Germline assignment: CDR1 SEHNR and CDR2 FQNEAQ (reference sequence). With 5 bases removed from V and 5 bases from J, the gap between germline ends came to 21 bases. The CDR3 runs 16 residues. The CDR3: CASSPPIIDREETQYF. In DNA form, the CDR3 reads TGTGCCAGCAGCCCACCCATTATAGATAGGGAGGAGACCCAGTACTTC.

The chain joins TRBV7-9 to TRBJ2-1; 10 positions agree with TRBD2. V shed 10 bases, J shed 3 bases, and the junction held 6 bases outside the gene matches. Germline V lookup: CDR1 SEHNR, CDR2 FQNEAQ (reference sequence). CDR3 size: 14 residues. The CDR3 sequence: CAIASGSIYNEQFF. CDR3 sequence (DNA): TGTGCCATAGCTAGCGGGAGTATCTACAATGAGCAGTTCTTC.

The chain combines TRBV18 with TRBJ2-3, with 7 bases matching TRBD1. Trimming took 4 bases from V and 2 from J; bases not matched to a gene: 3. Germline assignment: CDR1 KGHSH and CDR2 LQKENI. The CDR3 length is 14 residues. CDR3 sequence (DNA): TGTGCCAGCTCACGAACAGGGGCCACAGATACGCAGTATTTT. Amino acids: CASSRTGATDTQYF.